Shown below are 13 T cell receptor beta chains from a single sample sequenced in a study of T cells expressing NK-cell markers. Reanalyzing the 5' RACE reads, TCRdb keeps one entry per CDR3 protein, without DNA. The sample data list about 150,000 distinct CDR3 sequences. Material for sequencing was blood T cells: a sorted CD56 or NKG2C T cell subset, CD4+ or CD8+ T cells, or bulk PBMC T cells (not recorded which). The receptors come from a woman aged 45-59 years in good health.

V gene TRBV4-1 combines with J gene TRBJ2-2. The CDR3 length is 16 residues. CDR1 MGHRA and CDR2 YSYEKL come from the germline V gene. The CDR3 loop reads CASSPTWSGNTGELFF.

V is TRBV29-1 and J is TRBJ1-1. The CDR3 runs 14 residues. Germline-derived CDR1 and CDR2 are SQVTM and ANQGSEA. The CDR3 sequence: CSVEDEVVNTEAFF.

The chain uses TRBV13 and TRBJ2-1; TCRdb lists TRBD2, though no DNA is available to test this call. The CDR3 is 15 residues long. The germline V gene has CDR1 PRHDT and CDR2 FYEKMQ (reference sequence). The CDR3 protein is CASSSRDSAYNEQFF.

The rearrangement uses TRBV20-1 and TRBJ2-5; the D call of TRBD2 rests on TCRdb alone, since no DNA is present to check it. This CDR3 contains 13 residues. Germline assignment: CDR1 DFQATT and CDR2 SNEGSKA (reference sequence). CDR3 protein: CSASPGLSETQYF.

The CDR3 loop reads CASSLPINSPLHF. J is TRBJ1-6 and V is TRBV4-1. This CDR3 is built from 13 residues. The germline V gene has CDR1 MGHRA and CDR2 YSYEKL.

The V call is TRBV9, the J call TRBJ2-5; TCRdb's D call, TRBD2, is unchecked because there is no DNA. Germline V lookup: CDR1 SGDLS, CDR2 YYNGEE. This CDR3 has 14 amino acids. The chain's CDR3 is CASSVRAGGETQYF.

The gene calls are TRBV19 and TRBJ2-5; the TCRdb D gene call, TRBD1, has no DNA to confirm it. The CDR3 sequence is 14 residues long. CDR1 is LNHDA and CDR2 is SQIVND in the germline V gene (reference sequence). The CDR3 protein is CASSISAPPETQYF.

V is TRBV11-2 and J is TRBJ1-1; the D gene TCRdb calls, TRBD1, cannot be checked with no DNA. The germline V gene has CDR1 SGHAT and CDR2 FQNNGV. The length of the CDR3 is 17 residues. The CDR3 loop is CASRPTPGQALNTEAFF.

J is TRBJ2-3 and V is TRBV5-1; the D call of TRBD2 rests on TCRdb alone, since no DNA is present to check it. CDR1 SGHRS and CDR2 YFSETQ come from the germline V gene. This CDR3 is built from 15 residues. CDR3 protein: CASEASGTFTDTQYF. The whole variable domain, filled in from reference TRBV5-1 and TRBJ2-3, reads KAGVTQTPRYLIKTRGQQVTLSCSPISGHRSVSWYQQTPGQGLQFLFEYFSETQRNKGNFPGRFSGRQFSNSRSEMNVSTLELGDSALYLCASEASGTFTDTQYFGPGTRLTVL.

The chain carries TRBV7-9 and TRBJ2-5; TCRdb calls TRBD2, which cannot be checked without DNA. This CDR3 spans 19 amino acids. Germline V CDR1 and CDR2: SEHNR, FQNEAQ (reference sequence). CDR3: CASSLVGSYERDYQETQYF.

The rearrangement joins TRBV20-1 to TRBJ1-1; TCRdb picks TRBD1, but there is no DNA to check that call. Per germline, CDR1 DFQATT and CDR2 SNEGSKA (reference sequence). The CDR3 covers 14 residues. CDR3 residues: CSARPTGGGTEAFF.

This CDR3 reads CASSPPGEGYGYTF. The chain uses TRBV4-2 and TRBJ1-2; absent DNA, TCRdb's TRBD1 call cannot be checked. CDR3 length: 14 amino acids. Germline V CDR1 and CDR2: LGHNA, YNFKEQ.

This rearrangement joins TRBV2 to TRBJ1-1; TCRdb reports TRBD1, a call that lacks DNA to check it against. Germline CDR1 SNHLY, CDR2 FYNNEI. CDR3 length: 11 residues. This chain's CDR3 is CASLGTAEAFF.